The 11 T cell receptor beta chains presented below share a single source sample, sequenced in a study of shared clonotypes between healthy human individuals. Produced via immunoSEQ multiplex PCR; TCRdb's table is partial and in-frame only. Among a few hundred thousand clones listed, 60% to 80% were seen once. Sequenced sample: PBMCs. These receptors came from a woman aged 40-49 years in good health. Some clones in this sample may be carry-over from other donors' samples.

This clone came up many times. This sequence joins TRBV4-2 and TRBJ2-1; no clear D gene. The CDR3 is 14 residues long. Trimming stripped 1 base from V and 7 bases from J, with 11 bases between. Looked up from germline, CDR1 is LGHNA and CDR2 is YNFKEQ. The CDR3 here is CASSQGQEVNEQFF. The CDR3 DNA follows: TGTGCCAGCAGCCAAGGCCAGGAAGTAAATGAGCAGTTCTTC.

The genes are TRBV18 and TRBJ1-6; weak D call: TRBD1 (5 bases). V was cut by 6 bases and J by 8 bases, with 11 bases left in between. Germline V CDR1 and CDR2: KGHSH, LQKENI. CDR3 length: 13 amino acids. As DNA, the CDR3 is TGTGCCAGCTCGGGGGGTTTGGATTCACCCCTCCACTTT. As protein: CASSGGLDSPLHF.

The chain couples TRBV28 to TRBJ2-7, with 13 bases fitting TRBD2. The V gene end was trimmed by 2 bases and the J gene end by 4 bases; junction bases not matched to a gene: 11. This CDR3 contains 18 residues. CDR1 MDHEN and CDR2 SYDVKM come from the germline V gene. Here the CDR3 reads CASSLALGLAGLGYEQYF. CDR3 bases: TGTGCCAGCAGTTTAGCACTGGGACTAGCGGGGCTTGGGTACGAGCAGTACTTC.

The chain recombines TRBV5-1 with TRBJ1-3; D ambiguous. CDR1 is SGHRS and CDR2 is YFSETQ in the germline V gene. The CDR3 is 14 residues long. V lost 0 bases and J 4 bases, leaving 8 bases between the germline ends. CDR3 sequence (DNA): TGCGCCAGCAGCTTGGCTGGCCTGGGAAACACCATATATTTT. Translating it yields CASSLAGLGNTIYF.

About this clone itself: A far larger clone differs by one base, so this is likely a read error. The gene calls are TRBV30 and TRBJ2-5; D not certain. The CDR3 extends over 11 amino acids. CDR1 and CDR2 from the germline V gene are GTSNPN and SVGIG (reference sequence). CDR3 in DNA: TGTGCCTGGACGCCGCAAGAGACCCGGTACTTC. Residues: CAWTPQETRYF.

This clone occurred a few times. The chain employs TRBV11-2 and TRBJ2-7; unclear D gene. V was cut by 4 bases and J by 6 bases, with 7 bases left in between. Per the germline V gene, CDR1 is SGHAT and CDR2 is FQNNGV. This CDR3 region has 11 residues. The CDR3 region has the DNA TGTGCCAGCAGCTCCTCAACCGAGCAGTACTTC. Its protein product is CASSSSTEQYF. Complete variable domain (other parts from reference TRBV11-2 and TRBJ2-7): EAGVAQSPRYKIIEKRQSVAFWCNPISGHATLYWYQQILGQGPKLLIQFQNNGVVDDSQLPKDRFSAERLKGVDSTLKIQPAKLEDSAVYLCASSSSTEQYFGPGTRLTVT.

V gene TRBV2 combines with J gene TRBJ1-3, with TRBD1 identical over 7 bases. V gave up 6 bases and J gave up 4 bases; unmatched junction bases: 18. From germline, CDR1 is SNHLY and CDR2 FYNNEI. The CDR3 totals 18 residues. The CDR3 sequence: CASSTKKNRGWKGNTIYF. The CDR3 nucleotides are TGTGCCAGCAGCACCAAGAAAAACAGGGGCTGGAAAGGAAACACCATATATTTT.

J is TRBJ2-1 and V is TRBV5-4; 8 bases line up with TRBD2. The CDR3 is 16 amino acids. Germline V gives CDR1 SGHNT, CDR2 YYREEE (reference sequence). The V gene end was trimmed by 3 bases and the J gene end by 2 bases; junction bases not matched to a gene: 7. As DNA, the CDR3 is TGTGCCAGCAGCTCAAAAACGGGACTAGCCTACAATGAGCAGTTCTTC. This gives the protein CASSSKTGLAYNEQFF. The full variable domain, rest sourced from reference TRBV5-4 and TRBJ2-1, is ETGVTQSPTHLIKTRGQQVTLRCSSQSGHNTVSWYQQALGQGPQFIFQYYREEENGRGNFPPRFSGLQFPNYSSELNVNALELDDSALYLCASSSKTGLAYNEQFFGPGTRLTVL.

This clone has a count of ten or more. The rearrangement links TRBV5-1 to TRBJ1-4; D gene ambiguous. The germline gives CDR1 SGHRS, CDR2 YFSETQ. The V end lost 7 bases, the J end lost 5 bases, and 9 bases lay between the germline ends. CDR3 size: 12 residues. The DNA for the CDR3 is TGCGCCAGCGGCCTCTCAAATGAAAAACTGTTTTTT. This sequence encodes CASGLSNEKLFF.

The chain carries TRBV7-2 and TRBJ2-1, with no clear D. The V gene's germline CDR1 is SGHTA and CDR2 FQGNSA. V lost 2 bases and J 9 bases, leaving 11 bases between the germline ends. The CDR3 totals 13 residues. The CDR3 is CASSLPRSGEQFF. In DNA, the CDR3 is TGTGCCAGCAGCTTACCGCGATCAGGTGAGCAGTTCTTC.

This clone was counted between two and nine times. The rearrangement links TRBV23-1 to TRBJ1-5; D possibly corresponds to TRBD1 (5 bases). TRBV23-1 is an ORF, and what it does is uncertain. The CDR3 runs 15 residues. Trimming stripped 1 base from V and 0 bases from J, with 7 bases between. CDR3 region: CASSQLGLSNQPQHF. Written as DNA, the CDR3 is TGCGCCAGCAGTCAATTGGGGCTTAGCAATCAGCCCCAGCATTTT.